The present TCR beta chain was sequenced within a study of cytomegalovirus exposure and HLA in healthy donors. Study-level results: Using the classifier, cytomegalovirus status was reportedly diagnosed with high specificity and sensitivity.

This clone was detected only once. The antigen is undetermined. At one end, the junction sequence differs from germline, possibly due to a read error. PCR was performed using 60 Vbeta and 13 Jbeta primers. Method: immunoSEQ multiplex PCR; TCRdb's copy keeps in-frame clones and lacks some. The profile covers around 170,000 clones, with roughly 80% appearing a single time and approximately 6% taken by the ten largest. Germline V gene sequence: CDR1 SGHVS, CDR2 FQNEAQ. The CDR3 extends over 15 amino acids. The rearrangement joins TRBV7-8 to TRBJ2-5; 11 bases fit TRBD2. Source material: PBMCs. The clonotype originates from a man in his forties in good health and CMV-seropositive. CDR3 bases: TGTGCCAGCAGCCCGACTAGCGGGGAACAAGGGACCCAGTACTTC. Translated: CASSPTSGEQGTQYF.